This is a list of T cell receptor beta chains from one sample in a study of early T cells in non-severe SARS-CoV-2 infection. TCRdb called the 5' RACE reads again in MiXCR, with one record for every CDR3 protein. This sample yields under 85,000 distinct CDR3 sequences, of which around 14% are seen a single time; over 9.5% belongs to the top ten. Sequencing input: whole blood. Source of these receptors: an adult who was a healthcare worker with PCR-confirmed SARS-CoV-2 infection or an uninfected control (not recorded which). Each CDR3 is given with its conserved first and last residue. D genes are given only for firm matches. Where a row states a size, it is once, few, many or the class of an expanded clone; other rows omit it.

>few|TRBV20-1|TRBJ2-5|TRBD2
TGCAGTGCTACCCGGACTAGTAAAGAGACCCAGTACTTC
CSATRTSKETQYF
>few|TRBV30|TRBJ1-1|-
TGTGCCTGGAGTTCGAGATTGATCCTCAACACTGAAGCTTTCTTT
CAWSSRLILNTEAFF
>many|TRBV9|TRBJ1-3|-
TGTGCCAGCAGCTTCAGCTCGGATCCTGGAAACACCATATATTTT
CASSFSSDPGNTIYF
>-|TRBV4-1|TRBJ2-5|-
TGCGCCAGCAGCCAAGTAGTGCCAGGGACCCAGTACTTC
CASSQVVPGTQYF
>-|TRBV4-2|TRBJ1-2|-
TGTGCCAGCAGCCAAGACATTGTGACGGTCGTCGGCGCCAGTAACACCTTC
CASSQDIVTVVGASNTF
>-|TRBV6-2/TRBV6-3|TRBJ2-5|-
TGTGCCAGCAGCTGGCAACACGCGGAGTACTTC
CASSWQHAEYF
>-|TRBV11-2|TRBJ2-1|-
TGTGCCAGCAGCTTAGCCTCCCGAGGCCCCCAGGCCAATGAGCAGTTCTTC
CASSLASRGPQANEQFF
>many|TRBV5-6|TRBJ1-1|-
TGTGCCAGCAGTATATCGAGAACTGAAGCTTTCTTT
CASSISRTEAFF
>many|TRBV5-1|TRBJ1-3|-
TGCGCCAGCAGCTTTTCAGGCGACTCTGGAAACACCATATATTTT
CASSFSGDSGNTIYF
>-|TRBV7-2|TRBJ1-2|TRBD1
TGTGCCAGCAGCTTAGAGACAGGGATGAGCTACACCTTC
CASSLETGMSYTF
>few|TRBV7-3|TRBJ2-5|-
TGTGCCAGCAGCTTATCCACAGGGATGGAGACCCAGTACTTC
CASSLSTGMETQYF
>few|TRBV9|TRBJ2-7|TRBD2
TGTGCCAGCAGCGGCGATCAGGGACTAGCGGTGGCCTCCTACGAGCAGTACTTC
CASSGDQGLAVASYEQYF
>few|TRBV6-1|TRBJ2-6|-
TGTGCCAGCCACTCGAAAACGGTGGGGGCCAACGTCCTGACTTTC
CASHSKTVGANVLTF
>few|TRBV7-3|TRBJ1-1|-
TGTGCCAGCAGCCAGGACGGGAGGGCGACTGAAGCTTTCTTT
CASSQDGRATEAFF
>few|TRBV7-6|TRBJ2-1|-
TGTGCCAGCAGCTCCCCCCGGGGCCCTGGGGCTTACAATGAGCAGTTCTTC
CASSSPRGPGAYNEQFF
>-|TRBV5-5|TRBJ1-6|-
TGTGCCAGCAGCTTCCGAGACAGTCATTCACCCCTCCACTTT
CASSFRDSHSPLHF
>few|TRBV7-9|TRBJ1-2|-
TGTGCCAGCAGCCGAGGGGACGGAGGGAACTATGGCTACACCTTC
CASSRGDGGNYGYTF
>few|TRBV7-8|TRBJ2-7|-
TGTGCCAGCAGCTCTACGGGGCCCTACGAGCAGTACTTC
CASSSTGPYEQYF
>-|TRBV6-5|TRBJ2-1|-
TGTGCCAGCAGGGTGACAGTCGGCTCCTACAATGAGCAGTTCTTC
CASRVTVGSYNEQFF
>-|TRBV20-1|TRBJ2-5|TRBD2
TGCAGTGCTCCGATACCGGGACTACCCCAAGAGACCCAGTACTTC
CSAPIPGLPQETQYF
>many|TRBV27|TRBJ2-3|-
TGTGCCAGCAGTACCCAGGGGGGGCGCGGCACAGATACGCAGTATTTT
CASSTQGGRGTDTQYF
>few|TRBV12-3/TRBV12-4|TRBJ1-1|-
TGTGCCAGCAGTTTCAACAGGAACACTGAAGCTTTCTTT
CASSFNRNTEAFF
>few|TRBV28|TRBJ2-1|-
TGTGCCAGCATGAAAAATTATGAGCAGTTCTTC
CASMKNYEQFF
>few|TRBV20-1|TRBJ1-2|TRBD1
TGCAGTGCTAGAGAGGGACAGGGGGCGGGCGCGAATGGCTACACCTTC
CSAREGQGAGANGYTF
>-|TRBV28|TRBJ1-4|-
TGTGCCAGCCTTCGGGACACCAATGAAAAACTGTTTTTT
CASLRDTNEKLFF
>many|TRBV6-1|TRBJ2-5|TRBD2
TGTGCCAGCACCCCCGGGGGGTCTAGCGGGGCCCTTGGGGAGACCCAGTACTTC
CASTPGGSSGALGETQYF
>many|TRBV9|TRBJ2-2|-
TGTGCCAGCAGCAGAACTAGAACAGGGTCCACCGGGGAGCTGTTTTTT
CASSRTRTGSTGELFF
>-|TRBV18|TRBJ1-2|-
TGTGCCAGCTCACCAGACTTGGATGGCTACACCTTC
CASSPDLDGYTF
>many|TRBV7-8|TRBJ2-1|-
TGTGCCAGCAGCAGTTACCGGGACACTTACAATGAGCAGTTCTTC
CASSSYRDTYNEQFF
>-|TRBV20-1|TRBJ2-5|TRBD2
TGCAGTGCTGCCGGGACTAGCGGTATCCAAGAGACCCAGTACTTC
CSAAGTSGIQETQYF
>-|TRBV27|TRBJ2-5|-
TGTGCCAGCAGTCCTCAGTACCAAGAGACCCAGTACTTC
CASSPQYQETQYF